This record covers a single TCR beta chain. Its antigen is not identified. These data are taken from a study of cytomegalovirus exposure and HLA in healthy donors. Whole-study findings and limits: What a later analysis reportedly showed was that an Asian-associated ancestry cluster had fewer N-insertions than the roughly 720-donor mean. Upon later analysis, TCR association rates were observed to vary by HLA locus, being highest for DRB1 and lowest for HLA-C.

The CDR3 consists of 16 residues. Trimming shortened V by 2 bases and J by 8 bases, and 19 bases separated the two germline ends. Germline values: CDR1 MNHEY, CDR2 SVGAGI. PCR primers comprised 60 Vbeta and 13 Jbeta primers. This table comes from immunoSEQ multiplex PCR, and its TCRdb copy is limited to in-frame clones, with some not included. This sample has under 200,000 clones, with roughly 80% found just once. The sequenced sample was PBMCs. The sequence came from a girl aged 10-17 years in good health and CMV-seropositive. The gene calls are TRBV6-5 and TRBJ2-1, with D tentatively TRBD1 (6 bases). The CDR3, as DNA: TGTGCCAGCAGTTACGTAGGGGGACCTCCAGCGGATGAGCAGTTCTTC. Its protein product is CASSYVGGPPADEQFF.